This TCR beta chain is from a study of regulatory T cells in long-lasting Graves disease. Looking at the study overall: Graves' patients, newly diagnosed, had taken antithyroid drugs under 3 months.

Stated time point: newly diagnosed GD, antithyroid drugs for less than 3 months. Making the TCR library involved RNA that had been extracted from PBMCs. Researchers made TCR beta libraries by using iRepertoire HTBI primers and running Arm-PCR on CDR3 regions. TCRdb re-called the multiplex PCR reads through MiXCR, storing one row per CDR3 protein. This sample has hundreds of thousands of distinct CDR3 sequences, with less than 20% found just once. The CDR3 totals 13 residues. Germline V gene lookup returns CDR1 SGDLS and CDR2 YYNGEE. V was clipped by 1 base and J by 2 bases, with 5 bases between them. The receptor's source is a female donor with Graves disease. V gene TRBV9 combines with J gene TRBJ2-3, with D hard to call. This specimen was peripheral blood mononuclear cells (PBMCs), taken at new diagnosis, from a patient treated with antithyroid drugs. DNA of the CDR3: TGTGCCAGCAGCGTATCTATCACAGATACGCAGTATTTT. Translated: CASSVSITDTQYF.